The 30 T cell receptor beta chains reported below all come from one sample, sequenced in a study of spatial heterogeneity in lung cancer (dated by TCRdb to about 2019). Study-wide findings and limitations: A correlation was observed between the number of expanded intratumoral alpha and beta TCRs and the tumor nonsynonymous mutation count.

No antigens are known for them. Library generation was performed with 5' RACE. Sequencer: NextSeq 500. TCRdb passed the public sequencing reads through fastp at Q25 and MiXCR, retaining productive beta sequences. Each entry merges the rows of one CDR3 protein and shows their most common DNA and genes. The sample records about 27,000 distinct CDR3 sequences, around 7.4% of which are singletons. The ten top clones hold approximately 25% of the sample. Taken with the paper, the label for time point translates to: sample taken at primary tumor resection. Sequencing used lung tumor tissue, obtained at surgery. The origin of the receptors is a male donor with early-stage non-small cell lung cancer.

The chain uses TRBV6-6 and TRBJ1-4; possibly TRBD1 for D (6 bases). Germline V CDR1 and CDR2: MNHNY, SVGAGI (reference sequence). This CDR3 is 13 amino acids long. The V end lost 8 bases, the J end lost 10 bases, and 17 bases lay between the germline ends. The CDR3: CASGTGGQGKLFF. CDR3 sequence (DNA): TGTGCCAGCGGTACTGGGGGGCAAGGAAAACTGTTTTTT.

This clonotype was found many times. J is TRBJ1-2 and V is TRBV4-1, with D uncertain. CDR3 length: 14 residues. V was trimmed by 4 bases and J by 6 bases, leaving 15 bases between them. Germline V gives CDR1 MGHRA, CDR2 YSYEKL. The CDR3 reads CASSPGRGSDGYTF. Here the CDR3 DNA reads TGCGCCAGCAGCCCAGGACGAGGTTCTGATGGCTACACCTTC.

The chain joins TRBV18 to TRBJ2-7, with D perhaps matching TRBD1 (6 bases). V lost 2 bases to trimming and J lost 6 bases, with 11 bases between them. There are 13 residues in the CDR3. Germline lookup yields CDR1 KGHSH and CDR2 LQKENI. CDR3 sequence: CASSPNAGVEQYF. CDR3 DNA sequence: TGTGCCAGCTCACCAAATGCAGGGGTCGAGCAGTACTTC.

This clonotype was observed many times. The genes are TRBV5-1 and TRBJ1-1; no firm D call. The V end was cut by 0 bases, the J end by 2 bases, with 14 bases between. This CDR3 spans 16 amino acids. Germline CDR1 reads SGHRS; CDR2 reads YFSETQ. CDR3 DNA sequence: TGCGCCAGCAGCTTGGGACAAGTCAGTTCAAACACTGAAGCTTTCTTT. Translation: CASSLGQVSSNTEAFF.

This clonotype was seen at least ten times. The CDR3 region has the DNA TGCGCCAGCAGAAGACAGGGGGCAAACACCGGGGAGCTGTTTTTT. It translates to CASRRQGANTGELFF. The chain has TRBV5-1 and TRBJ2-2; 10 bases map to TRBD1. The CDR3 is 15 residues long. J gave up 2 bases and V 5 bases, and 3 bases lay outside the gene matches. Germline CDR1 SGHRS, CDR2 YFSETQ. Full variable domain (remainder filled in from reference TRBV5-1 and TRBJ2-2): KAGVTQTPRYLIKTRGQQVTLSCSPISGHRSVSWYQQTPGQGLQFLFEYFSETQRNKGNFPGRFSGRQFSNSRSEMNVSTLELGDSALYLCASRRQGANTGELFFGEGSRLTVL.

This clonotype was counted only a few times. The CDR3 DNA sequence: TGCAGTGCCTCCGGGGCGGGGGGGCCTAGCACAGATACGCAGTATTTT. Translating gives CSASGAGGPSTDTQYF. V is TRBV20-1 and J is TRBJ2-3; TRBD2 agrees at 9 bases. Trimming removed 6 bases from V and 0 bases from J; junction bases left unmatched: 10. Per germline, CDR1 DFQATT and CDR2 SNEGSKA (reference sequence). The CDR3 contains 16 residues.

The V and J genes are TRBV12-3 or TRBV12-4 and TRBJ1-5; the match to TRBD1 covers 10 bases. The CDR3 spans 15 residues. V dropped 5 bases and J dropped 3; count of bases not matched to a gene: 4. The CDR3 loop reads CASSLGTGDNQPQHF. CDR3 nucleotide sequence: TGTGCCAGCAGTCTAGGGACAGGGGACAATCAGCCCCAGCATTTT.

This clonotype was seen a single time. Relative to the germline gene, one junction end is altered; a read error may explain this. The chain combines TRBV5-6 with TRBJ1-1, with TRBD1 matching over 8 bases. The germline gives CDR1 SGHDT, CDR2 YYEEEE. This CDR3 is 15 amino acids long. CDR3 bases: TGTGCCAACAGCCGCTGGACAGGGAGGAACACTGAAGCTTTCTTT. Amino acid sequence: CANSRWTGRNTEAFF.

J is TRBJ2-7 and V is TRBV7-9, with TRBD1 matching 11 bases. CDR1 SEHNR and CDR2 FQNEAQ come from the germline V gene (reference sequence). The CDR3 has 18 amino acids. Trimming removed 8 bases from V and 3 bases from J; junction bases left unmatched: 18. CDR3 DNA: TGTGCCAGCGGAACCGGGACAGGGGGGAGGATTGTTGGCTACGAGCAGTACTTC. As protein: CASGTGTGGRIVGYEQYF.

This clonotype was seen repeatedly, ten times or more. This chain joins TRBV5-1 and TRBJ1-6; D unresolved. The length of the CDR3 is 17 residues. From germline, CDR1 is SGHRS and CDR2 YFSETQ. Trimming left V 0 bases short and J 0 bases short, with 10 bases between. The CDR3 region is CASSLATTSSYNSPLHF. The CDR3 DNA reads TGCGCCAGCAGCTTGGCGACAACAAGCTCCTATAATTCACCCCTCCACTTT.

This clonotype was detected ten times or more. The chain combines TRBV4-3 with TRBJ2-3; 9 positions agree with TRBD2. Germline CDR1 is LGHNA and CDR2 is YSLEER. The CDR3 has 15 residues. The ends lost 3 bases at V and 5 bases at J; junction bases unmatched: 6. The CDR3 here is CASSQLAGVGDTQYF. The CDR3 DNA is TGCGCCAGCAGCCAGTTAGCGGGGGTCGGAGATACGCAGTATTTT.

This chain links TRBV24-1 with TRBJ2-3; D may be TRBD1 (7 bases). CDR1 KGHDR and CDR2 SFDVKD come from the germline V gene. The V and J ends lost 4 bases and 8 bases respectively, with 24 bases between them. The CDR3 consists of 17 residues. The CDR3 sequence: CATSDPRAGGRGGTQYF. In nucleotides, the CDR3 is TGTGCCACCAGTGACCCCAGGGCAGGGGGGCGAGGGGGTACGCAGTATTTT.

The V and J genes are TRBV5-6 and TRBJ2-1; the D is unclear. CDR1 SGHDT and CDR2 YYEEEE come from the germline V gene. This CDR3 has 17 residues. Trimming left V 4 bases short and J 0 bases short, with 17 bases between. DNA for the CDR3: TGTGCCAGCAGCCCTCTCCTAACAGAGAGCTCCTACAATGAGCAGTTCTTC. Translated, it gives CASSPLLTESSYNEQFF.

This clonotype is judged large (0.1 to 1%). This chain joins TRBV7-8 and TRBJ1-6, with D tentatively TRBD1 (5 bases). The V gene's germline CDR1 is SGHVS and CDR2 FQNEAQ. Trimming took off 5 bases at V and 7 bases at J, with 27 bases between the two ends. This CDR3 region has 19 residues. CDR3 DNA: TGTGCCAGCAGCCCCGGCGATTGGGGCATCCACTCTCGAAATTCACCCCTCCACTTT. Translating gives CASSPGDWGIHSRNSPLHF.

This clonotype has ten or more counts. The V call is TRBV5-5, the J call TRBJ2-3; no clear D gene. This CDR3 spans 16 amino acids. Germline V lookup: CDR1 SGHKS, CDR2 YYEKEE (reference sequence). With 0 bases removed from V and 2 bases from J, the gap between germline ends came to 13 bases. The CDR3 protein is CASSLVGSMVTDTQYF. The CDR3 DNA sequence: TGTGCCAGCAGCTTGGTAGGCAGTATGGTCACAGATACGCAGTATTTT.

This clonotype was seen ten or more times. V is TRBV29-1 and J is TRBJ2-5; D is unclear. Germline values: CDR1 SQVTM, CDR2 ANQGSEA. The CDR3 totals 11 residues. V lost 2 bases to trimming and J lost 3 bases, with 4 bases between them. The CDR3 bases are TGCAGCGTTGAACAGAAAGAGACCCAGTACTTC. Translating gives CSVEQKETQYF.

This clonotype has at least ten counts. CDR3 bases: TGTGCCATCAGTGCCCGTCATGAGCAGTTCTTC. It specifies CAISARHEQFF. This rearrangement joins TRBV10-3 to TRBJ2-1; D is undetermined. Germline V CDR1 and CDR2: ENHRY, SYGVKD. The ends were cut back, 4 bases at V and 8 bases at J, with 6 bases in the middle. CDR3 size: 11 residues.

The V and J genes are TRBV20-1 and TRBJ2-2; TRBD1 is a possible D gene (5 bases). Germline V gives CDR1 DFQATT, CDR2 SNEGSKA (reference sequence). Trimming shortened V by 5 bases and J by 5 bases, and 18 bases separated the two germline ends. The CDR3 length is 15 residues. In DNA form, the CDR3 reads TGCAGTGCTGAGCCCCGCTACAGGATTACCGGGGAGCTGTTTTTT. Translation: CSAEPRYRITGELFF.

The genes are TRBV19 and TRBJ2-7; D gene unclear. Germline lookup yields CDR1 LNHDA and CDR2 SQIVND (reference sequence). The CDR3 is 9 amino acids. The CDR3 nucleotides are TGTAAAGCAGACTACGAGCAGTACTTC. It codes for CKADYEQYF.

This clonotype was recorded at least ten times. The gene calls are TRBV14 and TRBJ1-6; D is ambiguous. V was cut by 2 bases and J by 9 bases, with 11 bases left in between. The germline V gene encodes CDR1 SGHDN and CDR2 FVKESK. The CDR3 covers 14 residues. This chain's CDR3 is CASSQNRVISPLHF. DNA of the CDR3: TGTGCCAGCAGCCAAAACCGCGTGATTTCACCCCTCCACTTT.

This clonotype showed up many times. The rearrangement joins TRBV6-1 to TRBJ2-7; 11 nucleotides line up with TRBD2. After removal of 6 bases from V and 4 bases from J, the junction contained 5 bases not matched to a gene. This CDR3 is built from 14 residues. In germline, CDR1 is MNHNS, CDR2 SASEGT. In nucleotides, the CDR3 is TGTGCCAGCAGGCTAGCGGGGGGCCTTTACGAGCAGTACTTC. Encoded protein: CASRLAGGLYEQYF.

This chain connects TRBV20-1 to TRBJ2-3, with 14 bases identical to TRBD2. CDR3 length equals 15 residues. V lost 4 bases to trimming and J lost 2 bases; unmatched junction nucleotides: 2. Looked up from germline, CDR1 is DFQATT and CDR2 is SNEGSKA (reference sequence). The CDR3: CSATGLAGDTDTQYF. In DNA, the CDR3 is TGCAGTGCTACGGGACTAGCGGGGGACACAGATACGCAGTATTTT.

There are many counts of this clonotype. The CDR3, as DNA: TGTGCCAGCAGTTACTCGAAGGGGGAGGTGAACACTGAAGCTTTCTTT. This translates into CASSYSKGEVNTEAFF. V and J are TRBV6-2 or TRBV6-3 and TRBJ1-1, with D possibly TRBD1 on 6 matching bases. Trimming removed 0 bases from V and 0 bases from J, with 11 bases in between. This CDR3 contains 16 residues. Germline values: CDR1 MNHEY, CDR2 SVGEGT.

This clonotype was seen at least ten times. In nucleotides, the CDR3 is TGTGCCAGCTACATCCCGGGACAGGGGAATGGCTACACCTTC. Translating it yields CASYIPGQGNGYTF. The V call is TRBV28, the J call TRBJ1-2, with TRBD1 matching 10 bases. From germline, CDR1 is MDHEN and CDR2 SYDVKM. The CDR3 is 14 amino acids. V gave up 8 bases and J gave up 6 bases; unmatched junction bases: 9.

This clonotype was found a few times. The J gene is TRBJ1-4, the V gene TRBV4-2; D call uncertain. The CDR3 is made up of 16 amino acids. Germline V CDR1 and CDR2: LGHNA, YNFKEQ. The V gene lost 3 bases and the J gene lost 5 bases, with 16 bases spanning the gap. As DNA, the CDR3 is TGTGCCAGCAGCCAGCGCGGCGGGGTAAGGAATGAAAAACTGTTTTTT. As protein: CASSQRGGVRNEKLFF.

By share, this clonotype counts as medium-sized. V and J are TRBV29-1 and TRBJ1-1; D is possibly TRBD1 (6 bases). From germline, CDR1 is SQVTM and CDR2 ANQGSEA. The CDR3 covers 13 residues. The germline V and J ends were trimmed by 7 bases and 5 bases, with 17 bases remaining between them. This CDR3 reads CSAERGRGTEAFF. CDR3 nucleotide sequence: TGCAGCGCCGAACGGGGGCGAGGGACTGAAGCTTTCTTT.

This clonotype came up many times. The rearrangement links TRBV6-5 to TRBJ1-1; D is undetermined. The germline CDR1 and CDR2 sequences are MNHEY and SVGAGI. The V and J ends lost 0 bases and 0 bases respectively, with 14 bases between them. The CDR3 totals 17 residues. Here the CDR3 reads CASSYSRTTTVNTEAFF. CDR3 nucleotides: TGTGCCAGCAGTTACTCCCGGACCACTACGGTGAACACTGAAGCTTTCTTT.

This clonotype has just a few counts. The V gene is TRBV3-1, the J gene TRBJ2-1; D ambiguous. The V end was cut by 1 base, the J end by 4 bases, with 8 bases between. The CDR3 has 14 amino acids. In germline, CDR1 is LGHDT, CDR2 YNNKEL (reference sequence). The CDR3 DNA is TGTGCCAGCAGCCAAGTTTCCAGATACAATGAGCAGTTCTTC. Its protein is CASSQVSRYNEQFF.

This clonotype was counted at least ten times. The rearrangement joins TRBV7-9 to TRBJ2-7; D remains ambiguous. This CDR3 spans 13 amino acids. V was trimmed by 3 bases and J by 2 bases, leaving 8 bases between them. Germline lookup yields CDR1 SEHNR and CDR2 FQNEAQ (reference sequence). Written as DNA, the CDR3 is TGTGCCAGCAGCTTCCCGGAGACCTACGAGCAGTACTTC. This codes for CASSFPETYEQYF.

This clonotype was seen repeatedly, ten times or more. This rearrangement joins TRBV28 to TRBJ1-2, with D unclear. The V gene lost 6 bases and the J gene lost 8 bases, with 10 bases spanning the gap. Germline CDR1 MDHEN, CDR2 SYDVKM. The CDR3 extends over 11 amino acids. CDR3 sequence: CASSSTYGYTF. As DNA, the CDR3 is TGTGCCAGCAGCTCTACATACGGCTACACCTTC.